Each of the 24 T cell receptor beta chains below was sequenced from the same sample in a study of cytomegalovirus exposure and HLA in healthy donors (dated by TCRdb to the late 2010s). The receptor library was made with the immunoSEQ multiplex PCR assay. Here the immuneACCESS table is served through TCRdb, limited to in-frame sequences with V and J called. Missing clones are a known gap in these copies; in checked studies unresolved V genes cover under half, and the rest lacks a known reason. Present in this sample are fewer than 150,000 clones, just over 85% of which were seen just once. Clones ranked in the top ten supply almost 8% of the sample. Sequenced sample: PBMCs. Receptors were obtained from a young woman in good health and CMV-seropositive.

CDR3 residues: CASSLRAFSGNTIYF. CDR3 coding DNA: TGTGCCAGCAGTTTGAGGGCCTTTTCTGGAAACACCATATATTTT. V is TRBV27 and J is TRBJ1-3; D remains ambiguous. With 3 bases removed from V and 1 base from J, the gap between germline ends came to 10 bases. This CDR3 region has 15 residues. The germline V gene encodes CDR1 MNHEY and CDR2 SMNVEV (reference sequence).

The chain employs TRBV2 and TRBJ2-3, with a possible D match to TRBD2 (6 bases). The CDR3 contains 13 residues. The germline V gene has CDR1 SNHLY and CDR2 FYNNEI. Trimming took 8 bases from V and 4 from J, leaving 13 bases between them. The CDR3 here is CASGGWSSDTQYF. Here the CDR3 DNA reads TGTGCCAGCGGGGGGTGGTCATCAGATACGCAGTATTTT.

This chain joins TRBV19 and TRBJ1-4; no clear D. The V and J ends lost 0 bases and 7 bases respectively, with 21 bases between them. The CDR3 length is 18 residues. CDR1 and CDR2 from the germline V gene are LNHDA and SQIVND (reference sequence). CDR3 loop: CASSIEGPARALSEKLFF. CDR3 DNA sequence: TGTGCCAGTAGTATAGAAGGCCCTGCGCGGGCTTTGAGTGAAAAACTGTTTTTT. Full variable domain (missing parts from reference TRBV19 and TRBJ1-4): DGGITQSPKYLFRKEGQNVTLSCEQNLNHDAMYWYRQDPGQGLRLIYYSQIVNDFQKGDIAEGYSVSREKKESFPLTVTSAQKNPTAFYLCASSIEGPARALSEKLFFGSGTQLSVL.

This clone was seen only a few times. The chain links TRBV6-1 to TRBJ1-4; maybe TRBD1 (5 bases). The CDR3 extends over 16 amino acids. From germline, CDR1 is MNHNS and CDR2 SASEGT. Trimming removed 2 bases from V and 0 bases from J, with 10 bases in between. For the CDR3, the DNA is TGTGCCAGCAGTGAATATGCGGGGGCAACTAATGAAAAACTGTTTTTT. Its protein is CASSEYAGATNEKLFF.

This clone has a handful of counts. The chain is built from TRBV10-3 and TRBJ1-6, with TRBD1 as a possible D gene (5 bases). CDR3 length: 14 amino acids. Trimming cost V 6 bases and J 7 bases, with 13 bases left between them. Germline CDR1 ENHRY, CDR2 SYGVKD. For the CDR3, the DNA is TGTGCCATCAGCCCCGGGACTAAAAATTCACCCCTCCACTTT. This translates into CAISPGTKNSPLHF.

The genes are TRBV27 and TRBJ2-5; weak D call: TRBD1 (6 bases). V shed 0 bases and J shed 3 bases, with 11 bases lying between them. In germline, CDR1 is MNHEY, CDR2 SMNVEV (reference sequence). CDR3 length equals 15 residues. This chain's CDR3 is CASSLSYRVEETQYF. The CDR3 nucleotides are TGTGCCAGCAGTTTATCCTACAGGGTGGAAGAGACCCAGTACTTC.

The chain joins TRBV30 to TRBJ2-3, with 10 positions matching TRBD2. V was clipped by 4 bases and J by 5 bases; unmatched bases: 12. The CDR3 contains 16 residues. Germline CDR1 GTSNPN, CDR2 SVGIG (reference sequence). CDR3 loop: CAWTNQLAGGLDTQYF. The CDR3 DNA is TGTGCCTGGACGAACCAATTAGCGGGAGGATTAGATACGCAGTATTTT.

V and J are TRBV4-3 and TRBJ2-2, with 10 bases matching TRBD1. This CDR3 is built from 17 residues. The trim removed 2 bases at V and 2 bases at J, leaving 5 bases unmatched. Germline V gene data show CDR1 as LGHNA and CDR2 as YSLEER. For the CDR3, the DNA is TGCGCCAGCAGCCAATTTCGACAGGGGGCCAACACCGGGGAGCTGTTTTTT. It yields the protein CASSQFRQGANTGELFF.

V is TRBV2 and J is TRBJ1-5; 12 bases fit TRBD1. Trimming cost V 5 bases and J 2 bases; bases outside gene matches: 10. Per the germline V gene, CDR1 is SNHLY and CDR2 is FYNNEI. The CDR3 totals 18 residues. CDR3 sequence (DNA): TGTGCCAGCAGTACCCGTCCCGGGACAGGGGGCGGCAATCAGCCCCAGCATTTT. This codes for CASSTRPGTGGGNQPQHF.

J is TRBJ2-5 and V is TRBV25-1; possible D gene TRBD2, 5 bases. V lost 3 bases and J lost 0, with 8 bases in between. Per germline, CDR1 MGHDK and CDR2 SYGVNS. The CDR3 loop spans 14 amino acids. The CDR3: CASSESGNQETQYF. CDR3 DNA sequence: TGTGCCAGCAGTGAGTCGGGAAACCAAGAGACCCAGTACTTC.

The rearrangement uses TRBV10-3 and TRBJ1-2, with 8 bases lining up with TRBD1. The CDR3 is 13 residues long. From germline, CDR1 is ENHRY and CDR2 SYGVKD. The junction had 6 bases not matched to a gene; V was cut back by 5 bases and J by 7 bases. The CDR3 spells CAISFGTGSGYTF. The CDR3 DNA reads TGTGCCATCAGTTTCGGGACAGGAAGTGGCTACACCTTC.

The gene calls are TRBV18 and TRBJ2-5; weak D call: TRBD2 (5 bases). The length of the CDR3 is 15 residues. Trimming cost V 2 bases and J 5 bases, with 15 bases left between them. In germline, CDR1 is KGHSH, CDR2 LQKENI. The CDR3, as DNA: TGTGCCAGCTCACCAGAAGAGCGAGGGCCGGAGACCCAGTACTTC. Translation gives CASSPEERGPETQYF.

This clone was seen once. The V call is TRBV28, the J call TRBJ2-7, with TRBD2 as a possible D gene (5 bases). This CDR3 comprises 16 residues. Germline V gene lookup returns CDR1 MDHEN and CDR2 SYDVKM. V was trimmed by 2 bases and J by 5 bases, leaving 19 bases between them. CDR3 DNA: TGTGCCAGCAGTTTAAGCCCGGACTTCTACATCCACGAGCAGTACTTC. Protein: CASSLSPDFYIHEQYF.

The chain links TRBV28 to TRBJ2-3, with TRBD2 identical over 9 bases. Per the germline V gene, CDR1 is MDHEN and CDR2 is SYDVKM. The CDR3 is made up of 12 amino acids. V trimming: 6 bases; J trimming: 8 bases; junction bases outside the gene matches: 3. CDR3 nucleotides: TGTGCCAGCAGCCAGACTAGCGGTACGCAGTATTTT. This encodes CASSQTSGTQYF.

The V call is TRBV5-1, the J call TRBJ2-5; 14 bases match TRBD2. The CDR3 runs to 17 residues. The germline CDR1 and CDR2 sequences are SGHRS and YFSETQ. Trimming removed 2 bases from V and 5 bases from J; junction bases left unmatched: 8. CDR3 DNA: TGCGCCAGCAGCTTCGGGACTAGCGGGGGCGGTGTCGAGACCCAGTACTTC. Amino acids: CASSFGTSGGGVETQYF.

This chain's CDR3 is CASRASGSSYEQYF. Here the CDR3 DNA reads TGTGCCAGCAGGGCGAGCGGGAGCTCCTACGAGCAGTACTTC. The chain employs TRBV5-6 and TRBJ2-7; 8 nucleotides agree with TRBD2. J lost 0 bases, V lost 5 bases, and 4 bases had no gene match. The length of the CDR3 is 14 residues. The germline CDR1 and CDR2 sequences are SGHDT and YYEEEE.

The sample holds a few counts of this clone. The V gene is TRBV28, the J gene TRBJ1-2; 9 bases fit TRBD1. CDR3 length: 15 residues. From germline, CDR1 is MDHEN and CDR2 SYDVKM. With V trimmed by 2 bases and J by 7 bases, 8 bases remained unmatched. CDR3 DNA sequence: TGTGCCAGCAGTTTAGGGGACAGGGTGGTAGGTGGCTACACCTTC. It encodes CASSLGDRVVGGYTF.

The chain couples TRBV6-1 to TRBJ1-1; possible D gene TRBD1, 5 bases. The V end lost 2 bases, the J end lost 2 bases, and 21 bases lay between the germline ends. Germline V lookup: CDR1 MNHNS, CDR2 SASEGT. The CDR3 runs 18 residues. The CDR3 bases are TGTGCCAGCAGTGAATGGGTTTATGGTGGGGGGATAAACACTGAAGCTTTCTTT. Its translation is CASSEWVYGGGINTEAFF.

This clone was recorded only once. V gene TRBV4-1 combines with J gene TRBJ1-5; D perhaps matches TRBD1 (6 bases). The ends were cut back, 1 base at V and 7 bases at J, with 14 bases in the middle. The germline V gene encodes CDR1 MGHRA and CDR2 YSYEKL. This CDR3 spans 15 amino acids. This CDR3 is CASSQVGRGGQPQHF. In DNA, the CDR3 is TGCGCCAGCAGCCAAGTGGGTAGGGGGGGCCAGCCCCAGCATTTT.

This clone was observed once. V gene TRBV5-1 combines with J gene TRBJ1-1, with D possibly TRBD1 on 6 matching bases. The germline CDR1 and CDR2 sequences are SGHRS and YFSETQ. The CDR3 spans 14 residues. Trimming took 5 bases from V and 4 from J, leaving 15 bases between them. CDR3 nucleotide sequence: TGCGCCAGCAGTTTTTACAGGGAAGGCACTGAAGCTTTCTTT. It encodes CASSFYREGTEAFF.

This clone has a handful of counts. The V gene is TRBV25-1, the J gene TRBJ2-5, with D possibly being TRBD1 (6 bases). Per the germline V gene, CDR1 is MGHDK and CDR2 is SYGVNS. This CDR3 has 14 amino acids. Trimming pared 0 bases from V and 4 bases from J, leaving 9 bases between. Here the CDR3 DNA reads TGTGCCAGCAGTGAATACCAGGGGCGAGAGACCCAGTACTTC. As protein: CASSEYQGRETQYF. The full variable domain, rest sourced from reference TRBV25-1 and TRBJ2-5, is EADIYQTPRYLVIGTGKKITLECSQTMGHDKMYWYQQDPGMELHLIHYSYGVNSTEKGDLSSESTVSRIRTEHFPLTLESARPSHTSQYLCASSEYQGRETQYFGPGTRLLVL.

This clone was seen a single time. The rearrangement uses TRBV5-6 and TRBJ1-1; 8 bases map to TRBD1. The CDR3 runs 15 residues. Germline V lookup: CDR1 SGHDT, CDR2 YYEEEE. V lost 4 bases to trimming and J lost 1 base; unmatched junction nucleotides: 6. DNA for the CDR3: TGTGCCAGCAGCCCCATGGACAGGGCGAACACTGAAGCTTTCTTT. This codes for CASSPMDRANTEAFF.

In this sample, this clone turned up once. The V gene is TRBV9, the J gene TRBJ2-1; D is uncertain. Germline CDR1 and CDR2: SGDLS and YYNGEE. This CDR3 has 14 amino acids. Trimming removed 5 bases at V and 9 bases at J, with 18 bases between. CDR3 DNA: TGTGCCAGCAGTGAAGGATCGACTCCGGGTGAGCAGTTCTTC. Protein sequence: CASSEGSTPGEQFF.

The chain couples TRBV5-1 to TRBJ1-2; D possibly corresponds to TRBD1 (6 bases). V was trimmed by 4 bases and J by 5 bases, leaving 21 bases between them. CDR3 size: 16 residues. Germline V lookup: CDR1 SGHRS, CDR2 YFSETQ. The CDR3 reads CASSRSVTGSSYGYTF. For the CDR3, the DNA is TGCGCCAGCAGCCGAAGTGTGACAGGATCGTCATATGGCTACACCTTC.